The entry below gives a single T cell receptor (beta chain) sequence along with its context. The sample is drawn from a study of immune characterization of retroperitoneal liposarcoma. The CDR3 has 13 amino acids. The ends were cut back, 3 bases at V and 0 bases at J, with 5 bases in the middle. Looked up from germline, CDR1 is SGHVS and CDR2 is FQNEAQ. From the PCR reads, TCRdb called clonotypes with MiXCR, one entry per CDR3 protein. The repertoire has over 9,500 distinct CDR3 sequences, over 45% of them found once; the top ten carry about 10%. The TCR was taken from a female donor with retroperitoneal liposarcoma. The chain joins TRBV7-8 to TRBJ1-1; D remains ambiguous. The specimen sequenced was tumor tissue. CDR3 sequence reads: CASSFFLNTEAFF. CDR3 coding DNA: TGTGCCAGCAGCTTTTTCTTGAACACTGAAGCTTTCTTT.